This T cell receptor (beta chain) was recovered during a study of Ad26.COV2.S vaccination and SARS-CoV-2 variants. Measured with immunoSEQ multiplex PCR; TCRdb has only the in-frame clones, and not every one. The table shows hundreds of thousands of clones, with about nine tenths occurring only once. Details on this clone: Its antigen is currently unknown.

Treatment described: roughly 18 received Ad26.COV2.S at low or high dose, single or two shots; about 5 received placebo; per-sample allocation not given. Day 63 following the first vaccine or placebo injection was when the samples were taken. Aged 18-55 years, donor was enrolled in Boston at some point between 2019 and 2021. Study results and caveats: Measurement of non-spike TCR breadth gave similar results in vaccine and placebo recipients.

Germline-derived CDR1 and CDR2 are MNHEY and SMNVEV (reference sequence). This CDR3 is built from 14 residues. With 7 bases clipped from V and 2 bases from J, the junction kept 7 bases outside the gene matches. The specimen comprised peripheral blood, sampled in a trial of Ad26.COV2.S vaccine versus placebo. This clonotype was sampled from a person between 18 and 59 years old who received the Ad26.COV2.S COVID-19 vaccine or a placebo. This rearrangement joins TRBV27 to TRBJ2-7; 8 bases agree with TRBD1. The CDR3 DNA follows: TGTGCCAGCAAAGTCGACAGGGGAACCTACGAGCAGTACTTC. Its protein is CASKVDRGTYEQYF.